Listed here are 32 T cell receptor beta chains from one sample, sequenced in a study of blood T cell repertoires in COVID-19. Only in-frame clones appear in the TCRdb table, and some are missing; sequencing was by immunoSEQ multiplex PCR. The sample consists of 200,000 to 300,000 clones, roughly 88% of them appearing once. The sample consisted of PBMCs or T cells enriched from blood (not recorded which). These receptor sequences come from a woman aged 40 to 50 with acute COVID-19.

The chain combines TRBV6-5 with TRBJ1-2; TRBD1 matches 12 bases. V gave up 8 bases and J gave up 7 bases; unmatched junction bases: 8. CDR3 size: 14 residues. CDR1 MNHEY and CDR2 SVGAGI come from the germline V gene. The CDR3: CASGPGQGASGYTF. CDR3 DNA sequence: TGTGCCAGCGGACCGGGACAGGGGGCTAGTGGCTACACCTTC.

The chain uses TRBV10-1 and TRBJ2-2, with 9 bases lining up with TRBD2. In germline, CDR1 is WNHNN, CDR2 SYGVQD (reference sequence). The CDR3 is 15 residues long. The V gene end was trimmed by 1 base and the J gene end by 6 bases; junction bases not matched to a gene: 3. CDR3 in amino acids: CASSELREGSGELFF. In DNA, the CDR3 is TGCGCCAGCAGTGAGTTGCGGGAGGGTTCCGGGGAGCTGTTTTTT.

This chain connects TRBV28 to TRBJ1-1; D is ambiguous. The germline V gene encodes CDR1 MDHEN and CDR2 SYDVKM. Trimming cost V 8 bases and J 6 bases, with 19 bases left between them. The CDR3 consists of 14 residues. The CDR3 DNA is TGTGCCAGCCAAGGAGGGTCGTCTCTAGCTGAAGCTTTCTTT. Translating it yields CASQGGSSLAEAFF.

The CDR3 sequence: CATSDLAGDTDTQYF. The CDR3 bases are TGTGCCACCAGTGACCTAGCGGGGGACACAGATACGCAGTATTTT. This sequence joins TRBV24-1 and TRBJ2-3; 10 bases fit TRBD2. Losses at the gene ends were 4 bases for V and 2 bases for J; bases not matched to a gene: 2. This CDR3 is 15 amino acids long. CDR1 is KGHDR and CDR2 is SFDVKD in the germline V gene.

CDR3 DNA: TGTGCCAGCAGCTTTGAGTCGCTGAGCGGGAGTAACACTGAAGCTTTCTTT. It translates to CASSFESLSGSNTEAFF. This chain uses TRBV7-3 with TRBJ1-1; D is uncertain. Germline assignment: CDR1 SGHTA and CDR2 FQGTGA. The CDR3 length is 17 residues. The germline V and J ends were trimmed by 3 bases and 2 bases, with 19 bases remaining between them.

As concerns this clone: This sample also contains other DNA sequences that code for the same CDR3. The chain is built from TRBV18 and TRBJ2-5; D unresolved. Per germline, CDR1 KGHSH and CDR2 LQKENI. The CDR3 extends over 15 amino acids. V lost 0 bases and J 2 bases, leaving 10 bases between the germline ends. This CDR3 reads CASSPPLRVQETQYF. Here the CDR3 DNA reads TGTGCCAGCTCACCACCTTTAAGAGTTCAAGAGACCCAGTACTTC.

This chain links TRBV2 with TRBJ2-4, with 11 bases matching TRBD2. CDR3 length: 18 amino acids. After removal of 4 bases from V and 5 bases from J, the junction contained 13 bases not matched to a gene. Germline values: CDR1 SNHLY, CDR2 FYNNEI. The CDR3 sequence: CASSVGSSGREDQNIQYF. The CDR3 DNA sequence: TGTGCCAGCAGTGTGGGGAGTAGCGGGAGGGAAGACCAAAACATTCAGTACTTC.

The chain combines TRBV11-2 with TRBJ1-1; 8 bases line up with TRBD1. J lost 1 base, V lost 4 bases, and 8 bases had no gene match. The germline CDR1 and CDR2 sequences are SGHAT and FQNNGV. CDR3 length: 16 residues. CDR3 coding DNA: TGTGCCAGCAGCTGGCTATCCGGGACAGGGAACACTGAAGCTTTCTTT. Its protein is CASSWLSGTGNTEAFF. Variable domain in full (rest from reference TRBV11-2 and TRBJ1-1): EAGVAQSPRYKIIEKRQSVAFWCNPISGHATLYWYQQILGQGPKLLIQFQNNGVVDDSQLPKDRFSAERLKGVDSTLKIQPAKLEDSAVYLCASSWLSGTGNTEAFFGQGTRLTVV.

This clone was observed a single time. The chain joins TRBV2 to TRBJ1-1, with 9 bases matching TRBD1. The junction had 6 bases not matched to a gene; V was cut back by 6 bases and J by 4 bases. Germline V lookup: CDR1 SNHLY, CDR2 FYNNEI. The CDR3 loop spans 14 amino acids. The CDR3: CASSRQGESTEAFF. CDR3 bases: TGTGCCAGCAGCCGACAGGGGGAAAGCACTGAAGCTTTCTTT.

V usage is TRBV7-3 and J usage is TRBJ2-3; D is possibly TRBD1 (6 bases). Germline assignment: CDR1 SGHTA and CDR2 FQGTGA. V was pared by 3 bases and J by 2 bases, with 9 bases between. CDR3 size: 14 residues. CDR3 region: CASSFQGSTDTQYF. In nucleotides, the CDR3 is TGTGCCAGCAGCTTTCAGGGGTCCACAGATACGCAGTATTTT.

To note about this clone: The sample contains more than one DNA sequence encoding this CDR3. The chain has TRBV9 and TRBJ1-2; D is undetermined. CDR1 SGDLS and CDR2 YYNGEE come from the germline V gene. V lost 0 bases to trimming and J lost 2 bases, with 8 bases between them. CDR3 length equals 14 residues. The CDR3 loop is CASSVAPGNYGYTF. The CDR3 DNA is TGTGCCAGCAGCGTAGCTCCGGGGAACTATGGCTACACCTTC.

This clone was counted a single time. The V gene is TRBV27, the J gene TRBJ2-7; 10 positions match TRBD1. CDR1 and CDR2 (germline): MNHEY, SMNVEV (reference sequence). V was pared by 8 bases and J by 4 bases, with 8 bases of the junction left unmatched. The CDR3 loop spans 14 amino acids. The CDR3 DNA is TGTGCCAGCTCGGGGACAGGGGCGACTTACGAGCAGTACGTC. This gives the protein CASSGTGATYEQYV.

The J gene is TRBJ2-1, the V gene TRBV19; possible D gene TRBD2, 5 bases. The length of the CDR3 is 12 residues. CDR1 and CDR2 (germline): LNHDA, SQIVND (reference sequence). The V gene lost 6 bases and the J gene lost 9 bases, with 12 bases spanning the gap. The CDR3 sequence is CASSPGFTEQFF. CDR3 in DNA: TGTGCCAGTAGCCCGGGGTTCACTGAGCAGTTCTTC.

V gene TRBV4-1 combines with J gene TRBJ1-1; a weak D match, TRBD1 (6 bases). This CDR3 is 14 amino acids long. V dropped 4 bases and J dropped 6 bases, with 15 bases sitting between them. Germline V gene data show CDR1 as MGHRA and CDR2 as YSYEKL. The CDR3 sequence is CASSLRGALPEAFF. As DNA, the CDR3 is TGCGCCAGCAGCCTTCGGGGGGCCCTCCCTGAAGCTTTCTTT.

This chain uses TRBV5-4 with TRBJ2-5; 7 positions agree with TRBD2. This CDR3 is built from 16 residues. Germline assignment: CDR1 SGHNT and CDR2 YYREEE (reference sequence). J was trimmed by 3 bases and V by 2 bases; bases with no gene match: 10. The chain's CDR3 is CASSLGLWGGKETQYF. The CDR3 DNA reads TGTGCCAGCAGCTTAGGACTTTGGGGGGGTAAAGAGACCCAGTACTTC. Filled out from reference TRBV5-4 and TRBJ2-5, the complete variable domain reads ETGVTQSPTHLIKTRGQQVTLRCSSQSGHNTVSWYQQALGQGPQFIFQYYREEENGRGNFPPRFSGLQFPNYSSELNVNALELDDSALYLCASSLGLWGGKETQYFGPGTRLLVL.

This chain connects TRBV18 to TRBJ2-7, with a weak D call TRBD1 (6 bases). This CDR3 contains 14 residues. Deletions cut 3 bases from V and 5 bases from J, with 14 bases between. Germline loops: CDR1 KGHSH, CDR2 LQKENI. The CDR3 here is CASSPADSLHEQYF. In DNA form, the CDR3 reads TGTGCCAGCTCACCCGCGGACAGTTTGCACGAGCAGTACTTC.

The CDR3 loop reads CAISENPGGLMNTEAFF. As DNA, the CDR3 is TGTGCCATCAGTGAGAACCCCGGTGGTCTCATGAACACTGAAGCTTTCTTT. The rearrangement joins TRBV10-3 to TRBJ1-1, with no clear D. Trimming left V 2 bases short and J 0 bases short, with 16 bases between. The germline V gene encodes CDR1 ENHRY and CDR2 SYGVKD. The CDR3 runs 17 residues.

Here the CDR3 DNA reads TGTGCCACCAGTGATGTAGCGGGAGCGGGAGATACGCAGTATTTT. This codes for CATSDVAGAGDTQYF. This sequence joins TRBV24-1 and TRBJ2-3; 9 positions match TRBD2. Losses at the gene ends were 3 bases for V and 5 bases for J; bases not matched to a gene: 5. The CDR3 spans 15 residues. Germline loops: CDR1 KGHDR, CDR2 SFDVKD.

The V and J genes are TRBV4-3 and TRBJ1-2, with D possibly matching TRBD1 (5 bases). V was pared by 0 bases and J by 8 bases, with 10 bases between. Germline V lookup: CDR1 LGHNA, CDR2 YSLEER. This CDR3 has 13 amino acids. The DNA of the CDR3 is TGCGCCAGCAGCCAAGAAGCAGGGATCGGCTACACCTTC. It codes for CASSQEAGIGYTF.

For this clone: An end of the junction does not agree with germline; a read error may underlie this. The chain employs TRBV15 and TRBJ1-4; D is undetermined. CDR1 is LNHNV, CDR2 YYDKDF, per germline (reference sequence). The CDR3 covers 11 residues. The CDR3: CATSREGLRTF. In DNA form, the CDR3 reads TGTGCCACCAGCAGAGAAGGACTGAGAACTTTT. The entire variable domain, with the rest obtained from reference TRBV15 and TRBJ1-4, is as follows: DAMVIQNPRYQVTQFGKPVTLSCSQTLNHNVMYWYQQKSSQAPKLLFHYYDKDFNNEADTPDNFQSRRPNTSFCFLDIRSPGLGDTAMYLCATSREGLRTFGSGTQLSVL.

The CDR3 DNA reads as TGTGCCAGTAGTCCCCGGACAGGAGAAAAACTGTTTTTT. Its translation: CASSPRTGEKLFF. The genes are TRBV19 and TRBJ1-4; TRBD1 matches 7 bases. The CDR3 totals 13 residues. Germline V gene sequence: CDR1 LNHDA, CDR2 SQIVND (reference sequence). Germline trimming cut 5 bases from V and 8 bases from J; bases unmatched to any gene: 5.

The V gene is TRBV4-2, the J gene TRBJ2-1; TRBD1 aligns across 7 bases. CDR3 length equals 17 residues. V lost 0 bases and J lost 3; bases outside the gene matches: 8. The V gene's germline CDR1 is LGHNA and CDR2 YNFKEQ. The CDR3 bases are TGTGCCAGCAGCCAAGATAGGCGGGCAGGGGGCTACAATGAGCAGTTCTTC. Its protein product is CASSQDRRAGGYNEQFF.

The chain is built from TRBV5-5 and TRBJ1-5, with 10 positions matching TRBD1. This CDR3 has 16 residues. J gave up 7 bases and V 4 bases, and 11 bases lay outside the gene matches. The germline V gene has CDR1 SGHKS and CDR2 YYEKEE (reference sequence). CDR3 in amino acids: CASSPYPTGGEQPQHF. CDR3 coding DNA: TGTGCCAGCAGCCCGTACCCGACAGGGGGCGAGCAGCCCCAGCATTTT.

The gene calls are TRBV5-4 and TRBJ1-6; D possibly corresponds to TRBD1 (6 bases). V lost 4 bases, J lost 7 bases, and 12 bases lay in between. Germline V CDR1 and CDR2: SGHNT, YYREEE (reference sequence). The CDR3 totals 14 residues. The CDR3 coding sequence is TGTGCCAGCAGCCTGGACAGCTTCAATTCACCCCTCCACTTT. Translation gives CASSLDSFNSPLHF.

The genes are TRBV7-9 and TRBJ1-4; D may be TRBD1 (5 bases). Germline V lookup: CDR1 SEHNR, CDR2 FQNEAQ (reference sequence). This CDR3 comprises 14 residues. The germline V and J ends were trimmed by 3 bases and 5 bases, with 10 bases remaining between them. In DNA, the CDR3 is TGTGCCAGCAGCTTCGCCAGGGCGAATGAAAAACTGTTTTTT. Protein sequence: CASSFARANEKLFF.

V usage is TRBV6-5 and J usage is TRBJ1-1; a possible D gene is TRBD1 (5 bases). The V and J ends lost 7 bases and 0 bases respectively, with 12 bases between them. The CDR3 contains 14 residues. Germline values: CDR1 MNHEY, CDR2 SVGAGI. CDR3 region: CASTLPTVNTEAFF. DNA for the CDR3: TGTGCCAGCACCCTCCCGACAGTGAACACTGAAGCTTTCTTT.

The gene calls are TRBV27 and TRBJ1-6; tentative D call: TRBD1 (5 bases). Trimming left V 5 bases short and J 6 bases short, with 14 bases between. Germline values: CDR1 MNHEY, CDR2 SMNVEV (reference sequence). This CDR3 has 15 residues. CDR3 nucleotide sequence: TGTGCCAGCAGTCTCTCCCCTGGGGCTAATTCACCCCTCCACTTT. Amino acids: CASSLSPGANSPLHF.

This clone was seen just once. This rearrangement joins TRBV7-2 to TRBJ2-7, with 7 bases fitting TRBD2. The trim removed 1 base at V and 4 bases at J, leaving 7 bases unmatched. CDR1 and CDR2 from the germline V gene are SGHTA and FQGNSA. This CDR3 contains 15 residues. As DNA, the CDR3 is TGTGCCAGCAGCTTAGTTGCGGGAGCGTGGTACGAGCAGTACGTC. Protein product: CASSLVAGAWYEQYV.

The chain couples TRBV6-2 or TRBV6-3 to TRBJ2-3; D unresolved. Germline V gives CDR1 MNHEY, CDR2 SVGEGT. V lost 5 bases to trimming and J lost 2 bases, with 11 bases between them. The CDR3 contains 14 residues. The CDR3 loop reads CASSKDMDTDTQYF. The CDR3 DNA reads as TGTGCCAGCAGTAAAGACATGGACACAGATACGCAGTATTTT.

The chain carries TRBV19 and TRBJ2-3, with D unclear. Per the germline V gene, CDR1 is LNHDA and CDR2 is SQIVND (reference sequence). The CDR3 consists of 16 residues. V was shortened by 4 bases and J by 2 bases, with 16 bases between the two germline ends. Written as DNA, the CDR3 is TGTGCCAGTAGTACTGCCGCCGGGTCATACACAGATACGCAGTATTTT. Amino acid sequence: CASSTAAGSYTDTQYF. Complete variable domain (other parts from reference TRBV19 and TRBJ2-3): DGGITQSPKYLFRKEGQNVTLSCEQNLNHDAMYWYRQDPGQGLRLIYYSQIVNDFQKGDIAEGYSVSREKKESFPLTVTSAQKNPTAFYLCASSTAAGSYTDTQYFGPGTRLTVL.

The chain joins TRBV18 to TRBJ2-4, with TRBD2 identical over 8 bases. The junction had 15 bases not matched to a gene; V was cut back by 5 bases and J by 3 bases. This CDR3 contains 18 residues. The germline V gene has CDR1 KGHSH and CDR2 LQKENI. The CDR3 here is CASSKPGLGSLDKNIQYF. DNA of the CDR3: TGTGCCAGCTCAAAGCCGGGACTAGGGAGTTTGGACAAAAACATTCAGTACTTC.

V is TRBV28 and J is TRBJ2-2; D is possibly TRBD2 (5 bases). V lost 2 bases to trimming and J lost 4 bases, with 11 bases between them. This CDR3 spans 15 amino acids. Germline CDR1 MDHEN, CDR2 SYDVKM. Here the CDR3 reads CASSLTGKFTGELFF. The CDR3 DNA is TGTGCCAGCAGTTTAACGGGAAAGTTCACCGGGGAGCTGTTTTTT.